This T cell receptor beta chain was sequenced for a study of blood T cell repertoires in COVID-19. Study summary: COVID-19 samples from acute and convalescent phases originated in the United States, Italy and Spain. Nucleic acid was either cDNA or gDNA, and it came from T cells, B-cell-depleted T cells, or PBMCs.

Germline V CDR1 and CDR2: SGHRS, YFSETQ. Trimming stripped 7 bases from V and 0 bases from J, with 14 bases between. CDR3 size: 15 residues. The repertoire was sequenced with immunoSEQ multiplex PCR; TCRdb's copy has only in-frame clones and lacks some. Counted here are roughly 250,000 clones, roughly 86% occurring once; the ten biggest clones make up over 2%. The chain links TRBV5-1 to TRBJ2-1; D possibly corresponds to TRBD2 (6 bases). The material sequenced was peripheral blood. This TCR was recovered from a woman aged 45-65 years with acute or convalescent COVID-19. The CDR3 DNA sequence: TGCGCCAGCGGGGGTAGCGGTAGCTCCTACAATGAGCAGTTCTTC. This gives the protein CASGGSGSSYNEQFF.